The next 13 T cell receptor beta chains were all read from a single sample in a study of T cell changes during pregnancy in multiple sclerosis. Data came from immunoSEQ multiplex PCR; TCRdb stores just in-frame clones and leaves some out. The repertoire holds roughly 38,000 clones, with about 94% as singletons. The sample in question was CD8+ T cells from peripheral blood mononuclear cells, obtained in the third trimester of pregnancy. These receptors originate from a female donor with multiple sclerosis, enrolled in a pregnancy study.

In its sample, this clone was seen a few times. The chain couples TRBV13 to TRBJ2-3; D gene ambiguous. Germline CDR1 reads PRHDT; CDR2 reads FYEKMQ (reference sequence). The CDR3 consists of 12 residues. V was trimmed by 6 bases and J by 2 bases, leaving 6 bases between them. This CDR3 reads CASRWATDTQYF. DNA of the CDR3: TGTGCCAGCAGATGGGCCACAGATACGCAGTATTTT.

The V and J genes are TRBV5-5 and TRBJ2-7; no definite D call. The CDR3 runs to 11 residues. Germline-derived CDR1 and CDR2 are SGHKS and YYEKEE (reference sequence). V lost 1 base to trimming and J lost 4 bases, with 3 bases between them. CDR3 sequence (DNA): TGTGCCAGCAGCTTGACTTACGAGCAGTACTTC. It codes for CASSLTYEQYF. Variable domain in full (rest from reference TRBV5-5 and TRBJ2-7): DAGVTQSPTHLIKTRGQQVTLRCSPISGHKSVSWYQQVLGQGPQFIFQYYEKEERGRGNFPDRFSARQFPNYSSELNVNALLLGDSALYLCASSLTYEQYFGPGTRLTVT.

The rearrangement uses TRBV11-2 and TRBJ2-7, with a tentative D call TRBD2 (5 bases). Germline CDR1 reads SGHAT; CDR2 reads FQNNGV. Trimming cost V 5 bases and J 5 bases, with 13 bases left between them. CDR3 length: 13 amino acids. The CDR3 protein is CASSPAGYDEQYF. The CDR3 DNA reads TGTGCCAGCAGCCCGGCGGGTTATGACGAGCAGTACTTC.

The V and J genes are TRBV29-1 and TRBJ2-7, with TRBD2 as a possible D gene (6 bases). Trimming took off 2 bases at V and 5 bases at J, with 13 bases between the two ends. The CDR3 sequence is 13 residues long. Germline-derived CDR1 and CDR2 are SQVTM and ANQGSEA. CDR3 loop: CSVEPEAGNEQYF. The CDR3 nucleotides are TGCAGCGTTGAACCCGAAGCGGGTAACGAGCAGTACTTC.

The chain carries TRBV5-4 and TRBJ1-1; 7 bases agree with TRBD1. The germline gives CDR1 SGHNT, CDR2 YYREEE (reference sequence). The V gene end was trimmed by 1 base and the J gene end by 4 bases; junction bases not matched to a gene: 4. There are 14 residues in the CDR3. CDR3 in amino acids: CASSLSGGATEAFF. DNA for the CDR3: TGTGCCAGCAGCTTGTCAGGGGGTGCCACTGAAGCTTTCTTT. Full variable domain (remainder filled in from reference TRBV5-4 and TRBJ1-1): ETGVTQSPTHLIKTRGQQVTLRCSSQSGHNTVSWYQQALGQGPQFIFQYYREEENGRGNFPPRFSGLQFPNYSSELNVNALELDDSALYLCASSLSGGATEAFFGQGTRLTVV.

This clone was counted a single time. The V gene is TRBV2, the J gene TRBJ2-1, with D unclear. Trimming took 7 bases from V and 5 from J, leaving 15 bases between them. Germline assignment: CDR1 SNHLY and CDR2 FYNNEI. The CDR3 extends over 14 amino acids. The CDR3 protein is CASNAASLDNEQFF. The CDR3 DNA sequence: TGTGCCAGCAATGCGGCTTCATTAGACAATGAGCAGTTCTTC.

The rearrangement joins TRBV4-3 to TRBJ1-3; D perhaps matches TRBD1 (5 bases). Germline CDR1 is LGHNA and CDR2 is YSLEER. The CDR3 sequence is 16 residues long. Trimming shortened V by 0 bases and J by 0 bases, and 9 bases separated the two germline ends. In nucleotides, the CDR3 is TGCGCCAGCAGCCAAGACTACAGGAGCTCTGGAAACACCATATATTTT. The encoded protein is CASSQDYRSSGNTIYF.

The rearrangement links TRBV27 to TRBJ2-1; TRBD2 aligns across 8 bases. The CDR3 length is 15 residues. Germline trimming cut 5 bases from V and 3 bases from J; bases unmatched to any gene: 6. Germline V lookup: CDR1 MNHEY, CDR2 SMNVEV (reference sequence). CDR3: CASSVVLAGYNEQFF. CDR3 sequence (DNA): TGTGCCAGCAGTGTCGTTCTAGCGGGCTACAATGAGCAGTTCTTC.

The chain employs TRBV7-9 and TRBJ2-7; D possibly corresponds to TRBD1 (5 bases). Germline loops: CDR1 SEHNR, CDR2 FQNEAQ (reference sequence). With 4 bases removed from V and 2 bases from J, the gap between germline ends came to 12 bases. This CDR3 is 14 amino acids long. The CDR3 nucleotides are TGTGCCAGCAGCTCGACAGCGATGGCCTACGAGCAGTACTTC. Amino acids: CASSSTAMAYEQYF.

V and J are TRBV27 and TRBJ1-1; possible D gene TRBD1, 6 bases. Germline CDR1 is MNHEY and CDR2 is SMNVEV (reference sequence). CDR3 length equals 12 residues. With 6 bases removed from V and 4 bases from J, the gap between germline ends came to 9 bases. CDR3 in DNA: TGTGCCAGCAGGGCGGGGGCCACTGAAGCTTTCTTT. Its translation is CASRAGATEAFF.

V gene TRBV15 combines with J gene TRBJ2-2; D ambiguous. V shed 5 bases and J shed 0 bases, with 19 bases lying between them. CDR1 is LNHNV and CDR2 is YYDKDF in the germline V gene (reference sequence). The CDR3 extends over 18 amino acids. The CDR3 DNA follows: TGTGCCACCAGCCCCCCGGAGAGTACCTCCGCGAACACCGGGGAGCTGTTTTTT. Its protein is CATSPPESTSANTGELFF.

J is TRBJ2-7 and V is TRBV2; a possible D gene is TRBD2 (6 bases). The CDR3 extends over 16 amino acids. Germline V CDR1 and CDR2: SNHLY, FYNNEI. Trimming shortened V by 2 bases and J by 3 bases, and 17 bases separated the two germline ends. The CDR3 region is CASSERGAGSRYEQYF. CDR3 sequence (DNA): TGTGCCAGCAGTGAAAGAGGGGCGGGAAGCCGCTACGAGCAGTACTTC.

The chain combines TRBV5-4 with TRBJ2-1; D uncertain. V gave up 5 bases and J gave up 4 bases, with 7 bases separating them. This CDR3 region has 12 residues. From germline, CDR1 is SGHNT and CDR2 YYREEE (reference sequence). CDR3 sequence (DNA): TGTGCCAGCAGACGGAGTTACAATGAGCAGTTCTTC. It translates to CASRRSYNEQFF.